What follows are 29 T cell receptor beta chains derived from one specimen sequenced in a study of T cell repertoires in cytomegalovirus infection. In TCRdb, the reads were re-called with MiXCR into one record per CDR3 protein. The sample lists hundreds of thousands of distinct CDR3 sequences, 11% occurring once. The sample taken for sequencing was PBMCs. Source of these receptors: a human donor in good health (CMV status not recorded). Some clones in this sample may be carry-over from other donors' samples.

This clonotype was seen repeatedly, ten times or more. The chain joins TRBV29-1 to TRBJ2-3; 10 nucleotides match TRBD2. The germline CDR1 and CDR2 sequences are SQVTM and ANQGSEA. Trimming took 6 bases from V and 1 from J; bases not matched to a gene: 4. The CDR3 covers 14 residues. The DNA of the CDR3 is TGCAGCGTCACTAGCGGGAAGGGCACAGATACGCAGTATTTT. The encoded protein is CSVTSGKGTDTQYF.

In this sample, this clonotype turned up many times. The rearrangement links TRBV7-2 to TRBJ2-1; 10 positions match TRBD2. The CDR3 runs to 16 residues. The germline V gene has CDR1 SGHTA and CDR2 FQGNSA. The ends lost 4 bases at V and 6 bases at J; junction bases unmatched: 9. CDR3 loop: CASSWPGTSVGNEQFF. The CDR3 bases are TGTGCCAGCAGCTGGCCCGGGACTAGCGTAGGCAATGAGCAGTTCTTC.

This clonotype was picked up many times. CDR3 sequence reads: CASSASGQGTYEQYF. As DNA, the CDR3 is TGTGCCAGCAGCGCGTCGGGACAGGGCACCTACGAGCAGTACTTC. V is TRBV7-8 and J is TRBJ2-7, with TRBD1 identical over 9 bases. The V segment lost 5 bases and the J segment 2 bases; nucleotides outside the gene matches: 7. Germline values: CDR1 SGHVS, CDR2 FQNEAQ. This CDR3 contains 15 residues.

The chain has TRBV19 and TRBJ2-5; D might be TRBD1 (8 bases). V was cut by 6 bases and J by 7 bases, with 21 bases left in between. The CDR3 spans 15 residues. In germline, CDR1 is LNHDA, CDR2 SQIVND (reference sequence). The CDR3 sequence is CASRPRDYGQGTQYF. CDR3 DNA sequence: TGTGCCAGTAGACCACGGGACTACGGACAGGGGACCCAGTACTTC.

This clonotype was seen repeatedly, ten times or more. The V gene is TRBV14, the J gene TRBJ2-5; TRBD1 might be the D (6 bases). This CDR3 is 14 amino acids long. Germline V CDR1 and CDR2: SGHDN, FVKESK. V lost 4 bases to trimming and J lost 2 bases, with 11 bases between them. The CDR3 loop is CASSRMTGQETQYF. DNA of the CDR3: TGTGCCAGCAGCCGAATGACAGGACAAGAGACCCAGTACTTC.

The gene calls are TRBV4-2 and TRBJ2-7, with TRBD2 matching over 11 bases. This CDR3 region has 17 residues. CDR1 and CDR2 (germline): LGHNA, YNFKEQ. The V gene end was trimmed by 0 bases and the J gene end by 5 bases; junction bases not matched to a gene: 9. The CDR3 reads CASSQELAGEGVNEQYF. Here the CDR3 DNA reads TGTGCCAGCAGCCAAGAACTAGCGGGGGAGGGAGTCAACGAGCAGTACTTC.

There are a few counts of this clonotype. The chain recombines TRBV12-5 with TRBJ2-2, with D perhaps matching TRBD1 (7 bases). Germline CDR1 is LGHNT and CDR2 is FRNRAP. This CDR3 spans 13 amino acids. The V end lost 6 bases, the J end lost 6 bases, and 11 bases lay between the germline ends. Here the CDR3 reads CASGGGQPGELFF. In DNA form, the CDR3 reads TGTGCTAGTGGGGGGGGACAGCCCGGGGAGCTGTTTTTT.

V is TRBV12-3 or TRBV12-4 and J is TRBJ2-7, with D possibly matching TRBD1 (5 bases). The CDR3 has 14 amino acids. Trimming pared 8 bases from V and 4 bases from J, leaving 18 bases between. The CDR3 coding sequence is TGTGCCAGCTCACCCCCAGGGATCGGGTACGAGCAGTACTTC. Protein product: CASSPPGIGYEQYF.

In this sample, this clonotype turned up many times. The V gene is TRBV12-3 or TRBV12-4, the J gene TRBJ1-3; D remains unclear. This CDR3 spans 14 amino acids. V lost 6 bases, J lost 8 bases, and 17 bases lay in between. The CDR3 spells CASSLDLKRDTIYF. DNA of the CDR3: TGTGCCAGCAGCCTCGACCTGAAAAGAGACACCATATATTTT.

This clonotype appeared many times. The chain uses TRBV7-6 and TRBJ2-5; 7 bases align to TRBD1. This CDR3 contains 13 residues. The germline CDR1 and CDR2 sequences are SGHVS and FNYEAQ. The CDR3 here is CSVGGPRKETQYF. CDR3 DNA sequence: TGTTCGGTAGGGGGCCCACGAAAAGAGACCCAGTACTTC.

This clonotype was observed many times. The V and J genes are TRBV12-3 or TRBV12-4 and TRBJ2-7; possibly TRBD1 or TRBD2 for D (5 bases each). The CDR3 spans 13 residues. V shed 5 bases and J shed 5 bases, with 13 bases lying between them. The CDR3: CASSGLQGHEQYF. In nucleotides, the CDR3 is TGTGCCAGCAGTGGACTTCAGGGTCACGAGCAGTACTTC.

This clonotype was detected many times. V is TRBV7-4 and J is TRBJ2-4; TRBD2 is a possible D gene (5 bases). The V gene lost 5 bases and the J gene lost 4 bases, with 15 bases spanning the gap. The CDR3 spans 15 residues. CDR1 is SGHVT and CDR2 is SQSDAQ in the germline V gene. CDR3 bases: TGTGCCAGCAGCCGACTAAAATTGAGGAAAAACATTCAGTACTTC. It translates to CASSRLKLRKNIQYF.

This clonotype was picked up one time. This chain links TRBV7-9 with TRBJ2-3; TRBD2 matches 12 bases. This CDR3 spans 17 amino acids. CDR1 is SEHNR, CDR2 FQNEAQ, per germline (reference sequence). Unmatched junction bases numbered 10, after V lost 5 bases and J lost 4 bases. Written as DNA, the CDR3 is TGTGCCAGCAGCGGACGACTAGCGGGAGAAAGTCCAGATACGCAGTATTTT. It encodes CASSGRLAGESPDTQYF.

This clonotype was counted only a few times. This chain uses TRBV18 with TRBJ1-1; possible D gene TRBD1, 5 bases. CDR3 length equals 13 residues. Germline V gene sequence: CDR1 KGHSH, CDR2 LQKENI. V was clipped by 6 bases and J by 4 bases, with 12 bases between them. The CDR3 loop reads CASSQTVGTEAFF. The CDR3 DNA reads as TGTGCCAGCTCTCAGACAGTGGGCACTGAAGCTTTCTTT.

V gene TRBV9 combines with J gene TRBJ1-1; a weak D match, TRBD1 (5 bases). Per the germline V gene, CDR1 is SGDLS and CDR2 is YYNGEE. This CDR3 comprises 14 residues. V was trimmed by 2 bases and J by 1 base, leaving 9 bases between them. The CDR3 coding sequence is TGTGCCAGCAGCGTGGAGGGGCAGAACACTGAAGCTTTCTTT. Residues: CASSVEGQNTEAFF.

This chain links TRBV2 with TRBJ2-5; D is possibly TRBD1 (6 bases). The CDR3 consists of 14 residues. CDR1 is SNHLY and CDR2 is FYNNEI in the germline V gene. Trimming took 7 bases from V and 0 from J, leaving 12 bases between them. The CDR3 DNA is TGTGCCAGCATAAAGAGGGGGTACCAAGAGACCCAGTACTTC. This codes for CASIKRGYQETQYF.

This chain uses TRBV5-1 with TRBJ2-1; no clear D gene. The CDR3 totals 15 residues. CDR1 is SGHRS and CDR2 is YFSETQ in the germline V gene. The V end lost 5 bases, the J end lost 0 bases, and 12 bases lay between the germline ends. CDR3 protein: CASRRSTASYNEQFF. The CDR3, as DNA: TGCGCCAGCAGGCGATCGACTGCCTCCTACAATGAGCAGTTCTTC.

The rearrangement joins TRBV5-1 to TRBJ1-1; TRBD1 matches 7 bases. Germline V gene lookup returns CDR1 SGHRS and CDR2 YFSETQ. There are 15 residues in the CDR3. Losses at the gene ends were 3 bases for V and 0 bases for J; bases not matched to a gene: 5. CDR3 in amino acids: CASSSGQYMNTEAFF. The CDR3 nucleotides are TGCGCCAGCAGCTCGGGACAGTACATGAACACTGAAGCTTTCTTT.

A word on this clonotype: A clone one base away is much larger, so this may be a read error. The chain carries TRBV6-8 and TRBJ2-2; 8 nucleotides line up with TRBD1. The CDR3 runs 15 residues. The germline gives CDR1 MNHGY, CDR2 SAAAGT. Trimming removed 8 bases from V and 4 bases from J; junction bases left unmatched: 9. CDR3 DNA sequence: TGTGCCAGCTCCGCAGGGGGCGCGGGCACCGGGGAGCTGTTTTTT. This codes for CASSAGGAGTGELFF.

The chain couples TRBV2 to TRBJ2-1; 10 positions agree with TRBD2. The germline V gene has CDR1 SNHLY and CDR2 FYNNEI. This CDR3 is built from 13 residues. V lost 6 bases and J lost 6; bases outside the gene matches: 2. DNA of the CDR3: TGTGCCAGCAGCCTAGCGGGAGTCAATGAGCAGTTCTTC. Translated, it gives CASSLAGVNEQFF.

Many counts were recorded for this clonotype. The chain is built from TRBV7-2 and TRBJ2-1, with 8 bases aligning to TRBD1. Germline CDR1 is SGHTA and CDR2 is FQGNSA. The junction had 10 bases not matched to a gene; V was cut back by 5 bases and J by 4 bases. The CDR3 has 16 amino acids. The CDR3 here is CASSLPDRGTYNEQFF. The DNA of the CDR3 is TGTGCCAGCAGCCTTCCTGACAGGGGAACGTACAATGAGCAGTTCTTC.

This clonotype was seen ten or more times. This rearrangement joins TRBV11-2 to TRBJ2-4; 9 bases align to TRBD1. This CDR3 comprises 18 residues. V shed 4 bases and J 0 bases; nucleotides not matched to a gene: 10. CDR1 is SGHAT, CDR2 FQNNGV, per germline. CDR3 sequence (DNA): TGTGCCAGCAGCTCCATTAGGCCGGGACAGGGAGCCAAAAACATTCAGTACTTC. This gives the protein CASSSIRPGQGAKNIQYF.

Written as DNA, the CDR3 is TGTGCCAGCAGCGCGACGGGACAGCAAGAGACCCAGTACTTC. Translated: CASSATGQQETQYF. The chain carries TRBV9 and TRBJ2-5, with 7 bases that match TRBD1. Germline loops: CDR1 SGDLS, CDR2 YYNGEE. Unmatched junction bases numbered 4, after V lost 3 bases and J lost 2 bases. The CDR3 spans 14 residues.

This clonotype was detected many times. The rearrangement links TRBV7-2 to TRBJ2-1; D gene ambiguous. Per the germline V gene, CDR1 is SGHTA and CDR2 is FQGNSA. The V end lost 6 bases, the J end lost 5 bases, and 17 bases lay between the germline ends. CDR3 size: 15 residues. The CDR3 region is CASSEAPAMNNEQFF. The CDR3 DNA reads TGTGCCAGCAGTGAAGCTCCGGCGATGAACAATGAGCAGTTCTTC.

The gene calls are TRBV5-4 and TRBJ2-3; TRBD2 aligns across 12 bases. The CDR3 runs 16 residues. Germline V gene data show CDR1 as SGHNT and CDR2 as YYREEE (reference sequence). Unmatched junction bases numbered 5, after V lost 2 bases and J lost 4 bases. The CDR3 coding sequence is TGTGCCAGCAGCTTCCCCGGACTAGCGGGATCAGATACGCAGTATTTT. Amino acid sequence: CASSFPGLAGSDTQYF. The whole variable domain, remainder taken from reference TRBV5-4 and TRBJ2-3, is ETGVTQSPTHLIKTRGQQVTLRCSSQSGHNTVSWYQQALGQGPQFIFQYYREEENGRGNFPPRFSGLQFPNYSSELNVNALELDDSALYLCASSFPGLAGSDTQYFGPGTRLTVL.

The chain employs TRBV3-1 and TRBJ1-6; 7 nucleotides align to TRBD1. The germline gives CDR1 LGHDT, CDR2 YNNKEL (reference sequence). This CDR3 has 14 amino acids. V lost 4 bases and J lost 6; bases outside the gene matches: 3. The CDR3 region is CASSPNRGNSPLHF. CDR3 nucleotide sequence: TGTGCCAGCAGCCCCAACAGGGGTAATTCACCCCTCCACTTT. Combining the CDR3 with reference TRBV3-1 and TRBJ1-6 gives the whole variable domain DTAVSQTPKYLVTQMGNDKSIKCEQNLGHDTMYWYKQDSKKFLKIMFSYNNKELIINETVPNRFSPKSPDKAHLNLHINSLELGDSAVYFCASSPNRGNSPLHFGNGTRLTVT.

Many counts were recorded for this clonotype. V gene TRBV7-9 combines with J gene TRBJ1-5, with D tentatively TRBD1 (5 bases). The germline gives CDR1 SEHNR, CDR2 FQNEAQ (reference sequence). Deletions cut 5 bases from V and 10 bases from J, with 18 bases between. The CDR3 has 14 amino acids. CDR3 residues: CASSLGGVEGPQHF. CDR3 DNA sequence: TGTGCCAGCAGCCTCGGGGGTGTTGAGGGCCCCCAGCATTTT.

This clonotype was observed many times. The gene calls are TRBV20-1 and TRBJ1-4; the D is unclear. Per germline, CDR1 DFQATT and CDR2 SNEGSKA (reference sequence). The CDR3 is made up of 13 amino acids. V was shortened by 3 bases and J by 8 bases, with 13 bases between the two germline ends. CDR3 loop: CSARRTAAEKLFF. The CDR3 DNA sequence: TGCAGTGCTAGGCGAACGGCAGCCGAAAAACTGTTTTTT.

This clonotype has at least ten counts. This rearrangement joins TRBV27 to TRBJ2-7; the match to TRBD1 covers 7 bases. The germline gives CDR1 MNHEY, CDR2 SMNVEV (reference sequence). This CDR3 comprises 14 residues. Trimming cost V 6 bases and J 7 bases; bases outside gene matches: 12. DNA of the CDR3: TGTGCCAGCAGACCCACGAGGGGGCCTCCGGAGCAGTACTTC. Residues: CASRPTRGPPEQYF.